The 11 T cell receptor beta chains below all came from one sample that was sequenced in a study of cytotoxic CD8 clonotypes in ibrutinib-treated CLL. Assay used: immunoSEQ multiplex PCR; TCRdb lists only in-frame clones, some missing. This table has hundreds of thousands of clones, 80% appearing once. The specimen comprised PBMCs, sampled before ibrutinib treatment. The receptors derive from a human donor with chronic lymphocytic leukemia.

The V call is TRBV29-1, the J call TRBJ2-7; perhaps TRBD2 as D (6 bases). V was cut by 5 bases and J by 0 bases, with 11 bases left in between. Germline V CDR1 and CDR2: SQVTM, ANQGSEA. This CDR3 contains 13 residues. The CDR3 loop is CSVKAGSSYEQYF. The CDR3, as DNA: TGCAGCGTTAAGGCGGGAAGCTCCTACGAGCAGTACTTC.

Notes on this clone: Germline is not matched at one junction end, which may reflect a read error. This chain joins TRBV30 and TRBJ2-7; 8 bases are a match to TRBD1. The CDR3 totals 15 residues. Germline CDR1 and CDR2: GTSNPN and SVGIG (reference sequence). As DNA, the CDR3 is TGTGCCTGGAGTCTAGGCCCCCCCCGACAGGGGAGTATGGACTTC. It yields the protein CAWSLGPPRQGSMDF.

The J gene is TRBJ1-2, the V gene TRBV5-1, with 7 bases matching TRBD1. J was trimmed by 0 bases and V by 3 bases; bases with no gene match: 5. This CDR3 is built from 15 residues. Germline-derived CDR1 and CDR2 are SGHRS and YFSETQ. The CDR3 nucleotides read TGCGCCAGCAGCTCAGCAGGGGGGACTAACTATGGCTACACCTTC. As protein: CASSSAGGTNYGYTF. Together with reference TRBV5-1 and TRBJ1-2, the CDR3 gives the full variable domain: KAGVTQTPRYLIKTRGQQVTLSCSPISGHRSVSWYQQTPGQGLQFLFEYFSETQRNKGNFPGRFSGRQFSNSRSEMNVSTLELGDSALYLCASSSAGGTNYGYTFGSGTRLTVV.

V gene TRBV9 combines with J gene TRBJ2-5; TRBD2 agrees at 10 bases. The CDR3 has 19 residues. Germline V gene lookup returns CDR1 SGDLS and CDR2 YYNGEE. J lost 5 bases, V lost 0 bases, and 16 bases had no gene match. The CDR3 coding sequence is TGTGCCAGCAGCGTAGATTGGAGAGGTGGTAGCGGGAGGTATGAGACCCAGTACTTC. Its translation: CASSVDWRGGSGRYETQYF.

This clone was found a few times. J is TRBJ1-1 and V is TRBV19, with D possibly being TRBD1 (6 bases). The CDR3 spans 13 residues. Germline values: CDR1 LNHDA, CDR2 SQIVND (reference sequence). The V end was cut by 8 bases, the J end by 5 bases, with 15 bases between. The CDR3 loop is CASSGVLLTEAFF. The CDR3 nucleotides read TGTGCCAGTTCAGGGGTGCTGTTGACTGAAGCTTTCTTT.

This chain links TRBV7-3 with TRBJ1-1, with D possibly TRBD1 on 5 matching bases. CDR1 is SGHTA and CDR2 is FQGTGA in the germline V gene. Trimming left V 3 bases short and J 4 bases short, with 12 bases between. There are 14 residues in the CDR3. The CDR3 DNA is TGTGCCAGCAGCTTCAGTCCAGGGAGCACTGAAGCTTTCTTT. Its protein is CASSFSPGSTEAFF.

The CDR3 DNA sequence: TGTGCCAGCAGCCCTCAAAGGGCCGCAGATACGCAGTATTTT. Translating it yields CASSPQRAADTQYF. J is TRBJ2-3 and V is TRBV7-2; D call uncertain. The V end was cut by 5 bases, the J end by 4 bases, with 13 bases between. Germline loops: CDR1 SGHTA, CDR2 FQGNSA. The CDR3 consists of 14 residues.

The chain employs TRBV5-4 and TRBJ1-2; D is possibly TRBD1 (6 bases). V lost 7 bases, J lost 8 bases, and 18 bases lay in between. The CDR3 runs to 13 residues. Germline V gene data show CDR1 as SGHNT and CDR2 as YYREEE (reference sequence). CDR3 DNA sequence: TGTGCCAGCCACGCGACAGGTTCTAACGGCTACACCTTC. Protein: CASHATGSNGYTF.

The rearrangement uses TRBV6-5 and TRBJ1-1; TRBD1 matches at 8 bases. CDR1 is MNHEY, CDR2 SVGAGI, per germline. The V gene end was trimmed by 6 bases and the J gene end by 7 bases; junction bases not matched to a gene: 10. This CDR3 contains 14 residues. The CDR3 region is CASRRTGNDGEAFF. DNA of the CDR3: TGTGCCAGCAGAAGGACAGGGAATGACGGTGAAGCTTTCTTT.

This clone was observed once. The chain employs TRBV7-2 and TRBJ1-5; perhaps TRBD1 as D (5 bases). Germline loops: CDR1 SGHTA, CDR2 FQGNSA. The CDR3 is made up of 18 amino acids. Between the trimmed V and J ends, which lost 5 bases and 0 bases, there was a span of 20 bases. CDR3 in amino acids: CASSLTPGPEYSNQPQHF. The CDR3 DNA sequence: TGTGCCAGCAGCCTCACCCCAGGGCCCGAATATAGCAATCAGCCCCAGCATTTT.

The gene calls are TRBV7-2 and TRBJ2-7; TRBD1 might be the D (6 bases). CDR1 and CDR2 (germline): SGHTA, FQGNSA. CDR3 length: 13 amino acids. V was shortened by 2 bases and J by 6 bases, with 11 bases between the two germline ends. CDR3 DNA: TGTGCCAGCAGCTTAACTCCAGGGGTCGAGCAGTACTTC. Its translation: CASSLTPGVEQYF.